This entry lists 10 T cell receptor beta chains sequenced from one sample in a study of T cells in Graves' hyperthyroidism and ophthalmopathy. RNA transcripts were the template for amplifying TCR beta CDR3 regions. First-round RT-PCR of the TCR CDR3 relied on the HTBI primer set. TCRdb passed the multiplex PCR reads through MiXCR, listing each CDR3 protein once. The sample has 550,000 to 800,000 distinct CDR3 sequences; 16% are singletons. Input material: blood. Receptors were obtained from a young man with Graves' hyperthyroidism.

The V gene is TRBV28, the J gene TRBJ2-3; D is uncertain. The CDR3 consists of 16 residues. CDR1 MDHEN and CDR2 SYDVKM come from the germline V gene. The V and J ends lost 7 bases and 1 base respectively, with 18 bases between them. CDR3 in amino acids: CASIRSILRRTDTQYF. Written as DNA, the CDR3 is TGTGCCAGCATACGGAGTATCCTCCGCCGCACAGATACGCAGTATTTT.

The chain is built from TRBV15 and TRBJ1-1; weak D call: TRBD1 (6 bases). This CDR3 spans 15 amino acids. Germline CDR1 and CDR2: LNHNV and YYDKDF (reference sequence). The V end lost 5 bases, the J end lost 0 bases, and 13 bases lay between the germline ends. The CDR3 reads CATSSRTALNTEAFF. CDR3 DNA: TGTGCCACCAGCTCTCGGACAGCTCTGAACACTGAAGCTTTCTTT. Full variable domain (outside the CDR3, taken from reference TRBV15 and TRBJ1-1): DAMVIQNPRYQVTQFGKPVTLSCSQTLNHNVMYWYQQKSSQAPKLLFHYYDKDFNNEADTPDNFQSRRPNTSFCFLDIRSPGLGDTAMYLCATSSRTALNTEAFFGQGTRLTVV.

The chain links TRBV7-9 to TRBJ2-3; 7 bases map to TRBD1. CDR1 and CDR2 from the germline V gene are SEHNR and FQNEAQ (reference sequence). The junction had 11 bases not matched to a gene; V was cut back by 5 bases and J by 0 bases. There are 17 residues in the CDR3. The CDR3 nucleotides are TGTGCCAGCAGCCTACAGGACAGGCCTCTAAGCACAGATACGCAGTATTTT. Residues: CASSLQDRPLSTDTQYF. The full variable domain, rest sourced from reference TRBV7-9 and TRBJ2-3, is DTGVSQNPRHKITKRGQNVTFRCDPISEHNRLYWYRQTLGQGPEFLTYFQNEAQLEKSRLLSDRFSAERPKGSFSTLEIQRTEQGDSAMYLCASSLQDRPLSTDTQYFGPGTRLTVL.

This sequence joins TRBV12-3 or TRBV12-4 and TRBJ1-5; a possible D gene is TRBD1 (5 bases). The CDR3 is 15 amino acids. Trimming shortened V by 2 bases and J by 7 bases, and 15 bases separated the two germline ends. In DNA, the CDR3 is TGTGCCAGCAGTTTACACGGCGGGGGGGACCAGCCCCAGCATTTT. Amino acids: CASSLHGGGDQPQHF.

The rearrangement uses TRBV10-3 and TRBJ2-3, with a weak D call TRBD2 (7 bases). Germline V gene lookup returns CDR1 ENHRY and CDR2 SYGVKD. Between the trimmed V and J ends, which lost 7 bases and 2 bases, there was a span of 13 bases. The CDR3 is 14 residues long. CDR3 bases: TGTGCCATCAAGGCCGGGGGGCACACAGATACGCAGTATTTT. It specifies CAIKAGGHTDTQYF.

This clonotype was observed many times. The chain recombines TRBV7-9 with TRBJ2-7; TRBD2 agrees at 11 bases. Germline V gives CDR1 SEHNR, CDR2 FQNEAQ (reference sequence). The trim removed 1 base at V and 1 base at J, leaving 3 bases unmatched. The CDR3 is made up of 16 amino acids. CDR3 loop: CASSLGGLAASYEQYF. Written as DNA, the CDR3 is TGTGCCAGCAGCTTAGGGGGACTAGCGGCGTCCTACGAGCAGTACTTC.

Only a few counts were recorded for this clonotype. The chain links TRBV9 to TRBJ2-5; a possible D gene is TRBD2 (5 bases). The ends were cut back, 4 bases at V and 2 bases at J, with 15 bases in the middle. This CDR3 is built from 15 residues. From germline, CDR1 is SGDLS and CDR2 YYNGEE. As DNA, the CDR3 is TGTGCCAGCAGCCTGCGAGGAGGAACACAAGAGACCCAGTACTTC. Protein sequence: CASSLRGGTQETQYF.

The chain is built from TRBV5-1 and TRBJ2-7; D possibly corresponds to TRBD1 (6 bases). Germline V gene data show CDR1 as SGHRS and CDR2 as YFSETQ. Trimming shortened V by 7 bases and J by 1 base, and 15 bases separated the two germline ends. The length of the CDR3 is 14 residues. CDR3: CASGIGGSSYEQYF. CDR3 nucleotide sequence: TGCGCCAGCGGTATAGGGGGTAGTTCCTACGAGCAGTACTTC. The variable domain in full, with the rest retrieved from reference TRBV5-1 and TRBJ2-7, is KAGVTQTPRYLIKTRGQQVTLSCSPISGHRSVSWYQQTPGQGLQFLFEYFSETQRNKGNFPGRFSGRQFSNSRSEMNVSTLELGDSALYLCASGIGGSSYEQYFGPGTRLTVT.

This clonotype was counted ten times or more. The genes are TRBV6-1 and TRBJ1-1; the match to TRBD1 covers 9 bases. The CDR3 has 15 residues. Germline V gene sequence: CDR1 MNHNS, CDR2 SASEGT. With V trimmed by 2 bases and J by 2 bases, 3 bases remained unmatched. The CDR3 coding sequence is TGTGCCAGCAGTGAAACAGGGGGCCATAACACTGAAGCTTTCTTT. Protein product: CASSETGGHNTEAFF.

The gene calls are TRBV7-3 and TRBJ2-2, with 12 nucleotides matching TRBD1. The germline V gene has CDR1 SGHTA and CDR2 FQGTGA. The V segment lost 5 bases and the J segment 2 bases; nucleotides outside the gene matches: 12. This CDR3 region has 19 residues. The DNA of the CDR3 is TGTGCCAGCAGCCTGACTGTCGGGACAGGGGGCACAAACACCGGGGAGCTGTTTTTT. Translation gives CASSLTVGTGGTNTGELFF.